The subject of this entry is one T cell receptor (beta chain). Its recognized antigen is unknown. No much larger clonotype is one base removed from it; base qualities were not supplied. Systemically healthy Caucasian individuals from Russia, some 40 in total and aged roughly 6 to 95 years, were included as donors. About 10 milliliters of peripheral blood were drawn from each donor into EDTA-treated Vacutainer tubes. Ficoll-Paque density-gradient centrifugation was used to isolate PBMCs, with at least 7 million obtained per sample. Total RNA was extracted from PBMCs with Trizol reagent, with at least 6 micrograms obtained per sample. Naive CD45RAhigh/CD27high T cell percentages were measured by flow cytometry on a PBMC aliquot from every donor. These data come from a study of blood T cells in healthy people across ages (dated by TCRdb to about 2015). With respect to the entire study: In model experiments, template switching captured about one uniquely barcoded TCR beta cDNA molecule for every two T cells. To track age-related changes in TCR beta repertoire diversity, the study relied on deep sequencing normalized with unique cDNA molecular identifiers. Four age groups were formed from the donors: young (average approximately 15 years), middle-aged (approximately 39), aged (roughly 58) and long-lived (about 80). To avoid experimental bias, donors of different ages were randomly spread across the sequencing lanes. Using the same blood draw, the study looked at two additional independent replicas of 1 million unique cDNA reads for two donors, one aged 18 to 30 and the other aged 80 or older.

The investigation overall reported the following: Estimates of total diversity based on one million sequenced T cells were considered lower bounds and underestimates. Compared with the aged group, the long-lived group had more naive CD4+ T cells, fewer expanded clones and increased TCR diversity, a pattern suggesting age selection. A strong correlation was found between observed TCR beta diversity and the percentage of naive T cells measured by flow cytometry. Observed TCR beta diversity per million T cells fell roughly linearly with age, and a significant reduction was already apparent by age around 40. Because donor CMV infection status was unknown, age-related changes in expanded clonotypes were potentially confounded. Since profiling was done on bulk unsorted PBMCs, naive and antigen-experienced compartments could not be conclusively compared.

The library came from 5' RACE. The listed sequencing device is Illumina HiSeq 2500. The second PCR ran for about 7 to 11 cycles and used a J-beta primer mix along with a sample-barcoded 5' primer. A unique molecular identifier was introduced onto each TCR beta cDNA molecule by a template-switch 5' adaptor carrying 12 random nucleotides. Each sample yielded at least 2.5 million CDR3-containing paired-end reads. All of the RNA was converted into first-strand cDNA using the Mint cDNA synthesis kit, with a TRBC-specific oligonucleotide serving as the primer. All cDNA was treated with uracil-DNA glycosylase and then went through a first 18-cycle PCR with the universal primers M1SS and BC2_uni_R. Per the source publication's procedure: For normalization, 1 million high-quality reads, each with a distinct molecular identifier, were randomly selected from each sample. Instead of being binned into consensus sequences, reads with shared molecular identifiers were discarded. MiTCR, with a Q25 quality threshold and the strictest error-elimination algorithm, was used for CDR3 identification, clonotype clustering and error correction. A nonparametric unseen species model using Euler transformation provided a lower-bound estimate of total TCR beta diversity. TCRdb reworked the public reads: Q25 trimming with fastp, MiXCR clone assembly, productive beta chains retained. Each entry is one CDR3 protein sequence, shown with its most common DNA and genes. The V and J calls follow TCRdb's processing rather than the paper's. The sample table holds 1.5 million to 2 million distinct CDR3 sequences, of which about 31% were seen once. The ten largest account for about 11% of the sample.

The CDR3 sequence holds 17 residues, the cysteine and phenylalanine included. Only CDR3 DNA is held: 51 bases, read in frame from base 1. From a lookup of the germline V gene (reference sequence), CDR1 and CDR2 are LGHDT and YNNKEL. V loses 4 bases, J loses 1 base, and the germline ends lie 17 bases apart. This receptor was identified in a woman in her 30s in good health. The sample was blood. This sequence uses TRBV3-1 and TRBJ2-1, with a tentative D gene TRBD2 over 6 matching bases. The CDR3 in this case is CASSPPTSYRSYNEQFF. The nucleotide sequence is TGTGCCAGCAGCCCCCCAACTAGCTACAGGTCCTACAATGAGCAGTTCTTC.